This is a list of T cell receptor beta chains from one sample in a study of CD8 T cells in ankylosing spondylitis. TCRdb reprocessed the 5' RACE reads with MiXCR, giving one entry per CDR3 protein. This table holds hundreds of thousands of distinct CDR3 sequences, about 19% found once. The sample was blood, either unsorted or a sorted T cell fraction (not recorded which). These receptors were collected from a male donor with ankylosing spondylitis or in good health (not recorded which). Both conserved end residues are trimmed from each CDR3.

v_gene: TRBV20-1
j_gene: TRBJ2-2
CDR3aa: SARDEGISAGELF

v_gene: TRBV9
j_gene: TRBJ2-2
CDR3aa: ASSESFGRGANTGELF

v_gene: TRBV29-1
j_gene: TRBJ1-2
CDR3aa: SVEPRGEHGYT

v_gene: TRBV29-1
j_gene: TRBJ2-3
CDR3aa: SAEGRGRSDTQY

v_gene: TRBV13
j_gene: TRBJ2-5
CDR3aa: ASSARGAQY

v_gene: TRBV12-3/TRBV12-4
j_gene: TRBJ2-5
CDR3aa: ASSLWGAGTQY

v_gene: TRBV28
j_gene: TRBJ1-5
CDR3aa: ASSLGQINQPQH

v_gene: TRBV5-5
j_gene: TRBJ1-5
CDR3aa: ASHRDSRRNQPQH

v_gene: TRBV13
j_gene: TRBJ1-1
CDR3aa: ASSVRTAGNTEAF

v_gene: TRBV20-1
j_gene: TRBJ2-3
CDR3aa: SAAGLAGAGTDTQY

v_gene: TRBV7-9
j_gene: TRBJ1-4
CDR3aa: ASSPRTERYEKLF

v_gene: TRBV15
j_gene: TRBJ2-1
CDR3aa: ATSRRAGGANEQF

v_gene: TRBV7-2
j_gene: TRBJ1-6
CDR3aa: ASSLRISNSPLH

v_gene: TRBV3-1
j_gene: TRBJ2-3
CDR3aa: ASSQGASGRARDTQY

v_gene: TRBV28
j_gene: TRBJ1-4
CDR3aa: ASSPDRGHPSTNEKLF

v_gene: TRBV29-1
j_gene: TRBJ2-3
CDR3aa: SVEDRGPDTQY

v_gene: TRBV7-8
j_gene: TRBJ1-5
CDR3aa: ASSLFSIDSNQPQH

v_gene: TRBV20-1
j_gene: TRBJ1-2
CDR3aa: SARAGNGANYGYT

v_gene: TRBV20-1
j_gene: TRBJ2-5
CDR3aa: SARINQETQY

v_gene: TRBV10-3
j_gene: TRBJ2-3
CDR3aa: AISESGLAGTTDTQY

v_gene: TRBV15
j_gene: TRBJ2-1
CDR3aa: ATSRSIPGNEQF

v_gene: TRBV7-7
j_gene: TRBJ2-5
CDR3aa: ASSLGLRETQY

v_gene: TRBV20-1
j_gene: TRBJ1-1
CDR3aa: SASAGQGGTEAF

v_gene: TRBV12-5
j_gene: TRBJ2-1
CDR3aa: ASGSGLAGGTYNEQF

v_gene: TRBV20-1
j_gene: TRBJ1-1
CDR3aa: SARAPNTGAF

v_gene: TRBV10-3
j_gene: TRBJ2-5
CDR3aa: AISHSPAPETQY

v_gene: TRBV7-3
j_gene: TRBJ1-1
CDR3aa: ASSLLENTEAF

v_gene: TRBV3-1
j_gene: TRBJ1-3
CDR3aa: ASSGGAMGNTIY

v_gene: TRBV7-6
j_gene: TRBJ2-3
CDR3aa: ASSQLAGGPTDTQY

v_gene: TRBV6-6
j_gene: TRBJ1-5
CDR3aa: ASSWQNQPQH

v_gene: TRBV27
j_gene: TRBJ1-1
CDR3aa: ASSFGGGTEAF

v_gene: TRBV5-5
j_gene: TRBJ1-2
CDR3aa: ASSLFAGGSGSNYGYT

v_gene: TRBV4-2
j_gene: TRBJ1-1
CDR3aa: ASSQRSGAGALGTEAF

v_gene: TRBV4-2
j_gene: TRBJ1-5
CDR3aa: ASSQEGGNQPQH

v_gene: TRBV3-1
j_gene: TRBJ2-3
CDR3aa: ASSLPGLGADTQY

v_gene: TRBV7-6
j_gene: TRBJ2-3
CDR3aa: ASSLGAGAFTDTQY

v_gene: TRBV7-3
j_gene: TRBJ2-3
CDR3aa: ASSPGTSGPFDTQY

v_gene: TRBV20-1
j_gene: TRBJ2-3
CDR3aa: SARDPSLTDTQY

v_gene: TRBV28
j_gene: TRBJ2-1
CDR3aa: ASSSMGTSGTNEQF

v_gene: TRBV29-1
j_gene: TRBJ2-1
CDR3aa: SVSYTGEQF

v_gene: TRBV5-1
j_gene: TRBJ2-3
CDR3aa: ASSLATGGRDTQY

v_gene: TRBV12-3/TRBV12-4
j_gene: TRBJ2-2
CDR3aa: ASTSEGAITGELF